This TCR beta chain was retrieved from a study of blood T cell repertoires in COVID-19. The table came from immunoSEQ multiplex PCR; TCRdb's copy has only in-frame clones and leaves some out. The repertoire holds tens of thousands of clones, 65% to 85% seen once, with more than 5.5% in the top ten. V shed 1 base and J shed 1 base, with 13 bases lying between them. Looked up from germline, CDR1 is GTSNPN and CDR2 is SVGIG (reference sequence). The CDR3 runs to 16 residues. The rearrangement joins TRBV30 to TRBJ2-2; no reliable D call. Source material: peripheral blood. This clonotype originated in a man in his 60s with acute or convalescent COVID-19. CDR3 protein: CAWSGLLTLNTGELFF. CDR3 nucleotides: TGTGCCTGGAGTGGCCTTTTGACACTGAACACCGGGGAGCTGTTTTTT.